This T cell receptor (beta chain) was sequenced for a study of OX40 agonist ivuxolimab in advanced cancers. In the study overall: Of the patients, three showed partial responses, one with hepatocellular carcinoma and two with cutaneous melanoma.

Sequencing used immunoSEQ multiplex PCR; TCRdb keeps in-frame clones, though not all of them. The table has around 70,000 clones, about 82% seen once. Germline lookup yields CDR1 SEHNR and CDR2 FQNEAQ (reference sequence). Deletions cut 4 bases from V and 0 bases from J, with 9 bases between. This CDR3 has 14 residues. Study observations and caveats: Low normalized T-cell clonal expansion was also seen in some nonresponders.

In the case of this clone: The antigen is unknown.

V usage is TRBV7-9 and J usage is TRBJ1-1, with D unclear. This sequence originates from an adult with an advanced solid tumor such as melanoma, head and neck, liver or kidney cancer. The sequenced sample was CD4+ or CD8+ T cells sorted from blood, obtained in a trial of the OX40 agonist ivuxolimab. CDR3 sequence: CASSSWTVNTEAFF. The CDR3 DNA reads as TGTGCCAGCAGCTCCTGGACTGTGAACACTGAAGCTTTCTTT.